In this sample, the clone carrying this T cell receptor beta chain turned up a few times. The sample belongs to a study of T cells in Graves' hyperthyroidism and ophthalmopathy. The CDR3 sequence is 15 residues long. CDR1 is MNHEY, CDR2 SVGEGT, per germline. V trimming: 4 bases; J trimming: 7 bases; junction bases outside the gene matches: 11. Using RNA transcripts as the source, TCR beta CDR3 regions were amplified. HTBI primers were employed in a first-round RT-PCR of the TCR CDR3. TCRdb re-derived calls from the multiplex PCR reads in MiXCR, one entry per CDR3 protein. The data show 250,000 to 300,000 distinct CDR3 sequences, with more than 14% seen just once and 10% to 15% held by the top ten. Patients showing uncontrolled infection, other autoimmune disease, pregnancy or lactation were ineligible.

Input material: blood. The chain links TRBV6-2 or TRBV6-3 to TRBJ2-7; 9 bases match TRBD1. This receptor was identified in a middle-aged woman with Graves' hyperthyroidism that later progressed to Graves' ophthalmopathy. CDR3 sequence (DNA): TGTGCCAGCAGTTTTCTCCGGACAGGGGATAGAGAGCAGTACTTC. As protein: CASSFLRTGDREQYF.